This entry lists 20 T cell receptor beta chains sequenced from one sample in a study of cytomegalovirus exposure and HLA in healthy donors. Repertoires were generated with immunoSEQ multiplex PCR, while TCRdb's copy carries only in-frame clones and drops some. The table records roughly 270,000 clones, 70% to 90% of them present only once. Sample: PBMCs. These receptors were taken from a woman under 30 in good health and CMV-seronegative.

The chain couples TRBV5-4 to TRBJ2-1; 7 bases agree with TRBD2. The CDR3 is 15 residues long. Losses at the gene ends were 4 bases for V and 3 bases for J; bases not matched to a gene: 7. The germline V gene has CDR1 SGHNT and CDR2 YYREEE (reference sequence). The CDR3 nucleotides are TGTGCCAGCAGCCCAAGCGGGAAAAGCTACAATGAGCAGTTCTTC. It encodes CASSPSGKSYNEQFF.

J is TRBJ1-1 and V is TRBV28; TRBD1 matches 9 bases. Germline V gene lookup returns CDR1 MDHEN and CDR2 SYDVKM. The trim removed 8 bases at V and 7 bases at J, leaving 8 bases unmatched. The CDR3 is made up of 13 amino acids. The DNA of the CDR3 is TGTGCCAGCTCGGGGACAGGGAAGATTGAAGCTTTCTTT. This gives the protein CASSGTGKIEAFF.

The chain recombines TRBV5-1 with TRBJ2-2; 12 nucleotides line up with TRBD2. The ends lost 6 bases at V and 0 bases at J; junction bases unmatched: 9. The CDR3 is 18 residues long. Germline values: CDR1 SGHRS, CDR2 YFSETQ. The DNA for the CDR3 is TGCGCCAGCAACCCGGGACTAGCGGGTTACGCGAACACCGGGGAGCTGTTTTTT. This gives the protein CASNPGLAGYANTGELFF. Drawing the rest from reference TRBV5-1 and TRBJ2-2, the complete variable domain is KAGVTQTPRYLIKTRGQQVTLSCSPISGHRSVSWYQQTPGQGLQFLFEYFSETQRNKGNFPGRFSGRQFSNSRSEMNVSTLELGDSALYLCASNPGLAGYANTGELFFGEGSRLTVL.

The J gene is TRBJ2-2, the V gene TRBV28; D is ambiguous. V lost 8 bases to trimming and J lost 4 bases, with 8 bases between them. This CDR3 spans 12 amino acids. CDR1 and CDR2 from the germline V gene are MDHEN and SYDVKM. CDR3 protein: CASRVLTGELFF. In DNA, the CDR3 is TGTGCCAGCCGGGTCCTCACCGGGGAGCTGTTTTTT.

This chain links TRBV25-1 with TRBJ2-7, with 7 bases fitting TRBD1. The CDR3 covers 15 residues. Trimming cost V 6 bases and J 0 bases; bases outside gene matches: 8. Germline V CDR1 and CDR2: MGHDK, SYGVNS. In DNA form, the CDR3 reads TGTGCCAGCAGCCACTCAACAGGGGTCTCCTACGAGCAGTACTTC. Residues: CASSHSTGVSYEQYF.

This clone was recorded a few times. This chain uses TRBV10-1 with TRBJ2-7; 9 bases align to TRBD2. V gave up 2 bases and J gave up 2 bases; unmatched junction bases: 1. Looked up from germline, CDR1 is WNHNN and CDR2 is SYGVQD (reference sequence). This CDR3 region has 14 residues. For the CDR3, the DNA is TGCGCCAGCAGTGAGGCGGGGGGGCCCTACGAGCAGTACTTC. Translating it yields CASSEAGGPYEQYF.

CDR3 nucleotides: TGCGCCAGCAGCTTGGCCGGGACAGGGGCCCGAGAGACCCAGTACTTC. It encodes CASSLAGTGARETQYF. The V and J genes are TRBV5-1 and TRBJ2-5, with 10 bases matching TRBD1. The CDR3 runs 16 residues. The germline V gene has CDR1 SGHRS and CDR2 YFSETQ. V lost 0 bases, J lost 4 bases, and 6 bases stayed unmatched.

The rearrangement joins TRBV7-2 to TRBJ2-7; TRBD2 matches at 7 bases. Germline-derived CDR1 and CDR2 are SGHTA and FQGNSA. V dropped 5 bases and J dropped 2; count of bases not matched to a gene: 6. The CDR3 is 14 amino acids. CDR3 sequence: CASSVLAYPYEQYF. Written as DNA, the CDR3 is TGTGCCAGCAGCGTACTAGCGTACCCCTACGAGCAGTACTTC.

The chain couples TRBV5-1 to TRBJ2-3; 9 positions match TRBD2. Germline lookup yields CDR1 SGHRS and CDR2 YFSETQ. J lost 3 bases, V lost 0 bases, and 5 bases had no gene match. CDR3 length: 16 amino acids. The CDR3 sequence is CASSLEAGGGTDTQYF. CDR3 sequence (DNA): TGCGCCAGCAGCTTGGAAGCGGGAGGAGGAACAGATACGCAGTATTTT. Supplemented by reference TRBV5-1 and TRBJ2-3, the full variable domain reads KAGVTQTPRYLIKTRGQQVTLSCSPISGHRSVSWYQQTPGQGLQFLFEYFSETQRNKGNFPGRFSGRQFSNSRSEMNVSTLELGDSALYLCASSLEAGGGTDTQYFGPGTRLTVL.

The chain uses TRBV7-8 and TRBJ2-7, with D unclear. This CDR3 has 13 amino acids. The V end lost 5 bases, the J end lost 4 bases, and 12 bases lay between the germline ends. CDR1 and CDR2 from the germline V gene are SGHVS and FQNEAQ. The CDR3 protein is CASSASAVYEQYF. In DNA, the CDR3 is TGTGCCAGCAGCGCCTCCGCGGTGTACGAGCAGTACTTC.

The rearrangement joins TRBV25-1 to TRBJ2-2; 9 bases match TRBD1. V lost 7 bases and J lost 6; bases outside the gene matches: 12. This CDR3 region has 16 residues. The V gene's germline CDR1 is MGHDK and CDR2 SYGVNS. Here the CDR3 DNA reads TGTGCCAGCAAGGGGTTGAGGACAGGGGAGGCCGGGGAGCTGTTTTTT. It translates to CASKGLRTGEAGELFF. Based on the CDR3 plus reference TRBV25-1 and TRBJ2-2, the full variable domain is EADIYQTPRYLVIGTGKKITLECSQTMGHDKMYWYQQDPGMELHLIHYSYGVNSTEKGDLSSESTVSRIRTEHFPLTLESARPSHTSQYLCASKGLRTGEAGELFFGEGSRLTVL.

V is TRBV5-1 and J is TRBJ2-1; maybe TRBD2 (6 bases). Trimming shortened V by 0 bases and J by 0 bases, and 13 bases separated the two germline ends. Per the germline V gene, CDR1 is SGHRS and CDR2 is YFSETQ. The CDR3 loop spans 17 amino acids. CDR3 loop: CASSLASGTGSYNEQFF. CDR3 bases: TGCGCCAGCAGCTTGGCTTCCGGGACTGGCTCCTACAATGAGCAGTTCTTC.

This chain uses TRBV7-8 with TRBJ2-1; 11 positions match TRBD1. Trimming cost V 4 bases and J 4 bases; bases outside gene matches: 15. In germline, CDR1 is SGHVS, CDR2 FQNEAQ. The CDR3 is made up of 19 amino acids. The CDR3 sequence is CASSYRTGGARGLYNEQFF. The CDR3 bases are TGTGCCAGCAGCTACCGGACAGGGGGCGCTCGAGGATTGTACAATGAGCAGTTCTTC.

The chain combines TRBV5-8 with TRBJ1-3, with D unresolved. The V end was cut by 0 bases, the J end by 0 bases, with 7 bases between. This CDR3 comprises 15 residues. Germline loops: CDR1 SGHTS, CDR2 YDEGEE. This chain's CDR3 is CASSLESSSGNTIYF. In DNA form, the CDR3 reads TGTGCCAGCAGCTTGGAAAGCTCCTCTGGAAACACCATATATTTT. Together with reference TRBV5-8 and TRBJ1-3, the CDR3 gives the full variable domain: EAGVTQSPTHLIKTRGQQATLRCSPISGHTSVYWYQQALGLGLQFLLWYDEGEERNRGNFPPRFSGRQFPNYSSELNVNALELEDSALYLCASSLESSSGNTIYFGEGSWLTVV.

CDR3 amino acids: CASRSASERGEQYF. CDR3 nucleotide sequence: TGTGCCAGCAGGTCCGCCTCCGAAAGGGGCGAGCAGTACTTC. V gene TRBV28 combines with J gene TRBJ2-7; D may be TRBD1 (5 bases). Looked up from germline, CDR1 is MDHEN and CDR2 is SYDVKM. The V end lost 6 bases, the J end lost 6 bases, and 18 bases lay between the germline ends. This CDR3 comprises 14 residues.

The chain is built from TRBV11-3 and TRBJ2-7; D not certain. V shed 2 bases and J shed 7 bases, with 12 bases lying between them. CDR3 length: 13 amino acids. Germline values: CDR1 SGHNT, CDR2 YENEEA. The CDR3 DNA reads as TGTGCCAGCAGCTTAATGGCGGCAGAAGAGCAGTACTTC. It encodes CASSLMAAEEQYF.

This chain links TRBV28 with TRBJ2-2; D perhaps matches TRBD1 (5 bases). V lost 3 bases, J lost 4 bases, and 15 bases lay in between. From germline, CDR1 is MDHEN and CDR2 SYDVKM. The CDR3 sequence is 16 residues long. CDR3 DNA sequence: TGTGCCAGCAGTTTGGTCGCCGGACACCTCACCGGGGAGCTGTTTTTT. Protein: CASSLVAGHLTGELFF.

The chain has TRBV4-1 and TRBJ2-3; D gene unclear. The V end lost 0 bases, the J end lost 10 bases, and 8 bases lay between the germline ends. Germline CDR1 reads MGHRA; CDR2 reads YSYEKL. The CDR3 runs 12 residues. As DNA, the CDR3 is TGCGCCAGCAGCCAAGATCTAATGGCGCAGTATTTT. Its protein product is CASSQDLMAQYF.

The chain combines TRBV19 with TRBJ2-7; 7 bases are a match to TRBD1. CDR3 length: 14 residues. CDR1 and CDR2 from the germline V gene are LNHDA and SQIVND (reference sequence). With V trimmed by 5 bases and J by 0 bases, 4 bases remained unmatched. The CDR3 coding sequence is TGTGCCAGTAGTGTTGGACAGGCCTCCTACGAGCAGTACTTC. Protein product: CASSVGQASYEQYF.

V and J are TRBV5-5 and TRBJ1-6, with TRBD1 matching over 7 bases. Germline CDR1 SGHKS, CDR2 YYEKEE (reference sequence). J gave up 9 bases and V 2 bases, and 11 bases lay outside the gene matches. The length of the CDR3 is 16 residues. CDR3 sequence reads: CASSLEDRLGFSPLHF. The CDR3 DNA follows: TGTGCCAGCAGCTTAGAGGACAGGTTGGGATTTTCACCCCTCCACTTT. The variable domain in full, with the rest retrieved from reference TRBV5-5 and TRBJ1-6, is DAGVTQSPTHLIKTRGQQVTLRCSPISGHKSVSWYQQVLGQGPQFIFQYYEKEERGRGNFPDRFSARQFPNYSSELNVNALLLGDSALYLCASSLEDRLGFSPLHFGNGTRLTVT.